One sample yielded the 26 T cell receptor beta chains listed below, sequenced in a study of early T cells in non-severe SARS-CoV-2 infection. MiXCR, run by TCRdb on the 5' RACE reads, gives a single entry per CDR3 protein. The table records approximately 50,000 distinct CDR3 sequences, roughly 12% of them present only once. The sequences come from whole blood, collected at baseline. Every receptor here comes from an adult who was a healthcare worker with PCR-confirmed SARS-CoV-2 infection or an uninfected control (not recorded which).

This chain joins TRBV20-1 and TRBJ2-1, with D perhaps given as TRBD1 or TRBD2 (8 bases each). The CDR3 has 16 amino acids. The V end was cut by 5 bases, the J end by 6 bases, with 23 bases between. Germline V gene lookup returns CDR1 DFQATT and CDR2 SNEGSKA (reference sequence). CDR3 protein: CSARGQGGRKTNEQFF. The CDR3 DNA reads TGCAGTGCTCGAGGACAGGGCGGGAGGAAAACCAATGAGCAGTTCTTC.

The chain employs TRBV20-1 and TRBJ2-1; TRBD2 aligns across 11 bases. In germline, CDR1 is DFQATT, CDR2 SNEGSKA (reference sequence). Unmatched junction bases numbered 5, after V lost 6 bases and J lost 4 bases. CDR3 length: 14 amino acids. The CDR3 reads CSAVAGGKYNEQFF. CDR3 nucleotide sequence: TGCAGTGCGGTAGCGGGAGGGAAGTACAATGAGCAGTTCTTC.

Many counts were recorded for this clonotype. This chain uses TRBV4-2 with TRBJ1-5; D call uncertain. V lost 2 bases to trimming and J lost 2 bases, with 7 bases between them. The CDR3 extends over 14 amino acids. Germline assignment: CDR1 LGHNA and CDR2 YNFKEQ. CDR3 protein: CASSQIAGNQPQHF. In nucleotides, the CDR3 is TGTGCCAGCAGCCAAATAGCAGGCAATCAGCCCCAGCATTTT.

In this sample, this clonotype turned up a few times. This chain links TRBV4-3 with TRBJ2-3; 8 nucleotides align to TRBD2. With 0 bases clipped from V and 3 bases from J, the junction kept 8 bases outside the gene matches. Per the germline V gene, CDR1 is LGHNA and CDR2 is YSLEER. The CDR3 spans 17 residues. The CDR3 DNA follows: TGCGCCAGCAGCCAAGATCCTTCCGGGAGGGGGACAGATACGCAGTATTTT. Its translation is CASSQDPSGRGTDTQYF.

V usage is TRBV20-1 and J usage is TRBJ1-5; D may be TRBD1 (5 bases). V lost 0 bases and J lost 0, with 18 bases in between. From germline, CDR1 is DFQATT and CDR2 SNEGSKA (reference sequence). The CDR3 is 18 residues long. CDR3 sequence reads: CSARDVRRGTDSNQPQHF. CDR3 coding DNA: TGCAGTGCTAGAGATGTGAGAAGGGGAACTGATAGCAATCAGCCCCAGCATTTT.

This clonotype showed up just a few times. This chain uses TRBV27 with TRBJ2-7; tentatively, D is TRBD2 (5 bases). Trimming removed 6 bases at V and 2 bases at J, with 17 bases between. The CDR3 is 15 residues long. Germline V lookup: CDR1 MNHEY, CDR2 SMNVEV (reference sequence). CDR3 amino acids: CASSPLDWQTYEQYF. The CDR3 nucleotides are TGTGCCAGCAGCCCCCTGGACTGGCAAACCTACGAGCAGTACTTC.

This clonotype was found a few times. The V call is TRBV7-9, the J call TRBJ1-1; no reliable D call. Germline V lookup: CDR1 SEHNR, CDR2 FQNEAQ (reference sequence). The V end was cut by 1 base, the J end by 1 base, with 7 bases between. CDR3 length: 14 amino acids. CDR3 nucleotides: TGTGCCAGCAGCTTAGTCCCAGAGAACACTGAAGCTTTCTTT. It yields the protein CASSLVPENTEAFF.

The sample holds a few counts of this clonotype. The chain employs TRBV4-2 and TRBJ2-3, with 8 bases lining up with TRBD2. The CDR3 consists of 17 residues. V lost 1 base and J lost 0; bases outside the gene matches: 6. The V gene's germline CDR1 is LGHNA and CDR2 YNFKEQ. CDR3 nucleotide sequence: TGTGCCAGCAGCCAAGGGGCTAGCGGGTTCAGCACAGATACGCAGTATTTT. Translation: CASSQGASGFSTDTQYF.

This clonotype was recorded a few times. This sequence joins TRBV12-3 or TRBV12-4 and TRBJ2-1; 11 bases map to TRBD2. The V and J ends lost 6 bases and 8 bases, in that order; junction bases with no gene match: 12. The CDR3 length is 16 residues. DNA of the CDR3: TGTGCCAGCAGCAGAAGGCTAGCGGGAGGTCTGCATGAGCAGTTCTTC. Protein sequence: CASSRRLAGGLHEQFF.

The chain has TRBV27 and TRBJ2-1; 11 nucleotides agree with TRBD2. Germline V gene sequence: CDR1 MNHEY, CDR2 SMNVEV (reference sequence). J gave up 3 bases and V 5 bases, and 3 bases lay outside the gene matches. CDR3 length equals 15 residues. CDR3 sequence (DNA): TGTGCCAGCAGTAAGACTAGCGGGAACTACAATGAGCAGTTCTTC. It yields the protein CASSKTSGNYNEQFF.

This clonotype occurred many times. The gene calls are TRBV25-1 and TRBJ2-5, with 8 bases lining up with TRBD2. The germline V gene encodes CDR1 MGHDK and CDR2 SYGVNS. This CDR3 contains 14 residues. Trimming at V came to 6 bases and at J to 4 bases, leaving 7 bases not matched to a gene. The CDR3 region has the DNA TGTGCCAGCAGACTAGCGGTAGCGGGAGAGACCCAGTACTTC. As protein: CASRLAVAGETQYF.

This chain joins TRBV2 and TRBJ2-1; TRBD2 agrees at 12 bases. The CDR3 sequence is 14 residues long. V was clipped by 6 bases and J by 7 bases; unmatched bases: 4. Germline V CDR1 and CDR2: SNHLY, FYNNEI. The CDR3 reads CASRIGLAGNEQFF. The CDR3, as DNA: TGTGCCAGCAGGATTGGACTAGCGGGAAATGAGCAGTTCTTC.

The chain couples TRBV11-1 to TRBJ2-1; a weak D match, TRBD1 (5 bases). The CDR3 is 15 residues long. The germline V and J ends were trimmed by 1 base and 7 bases, with 14 bases remaining between them. Germline-derived CDR1 and CDR2 are SGHAT and FQDESV (reference sequence). The CDR3 DNA is TGTGCCAGCAGCTTAGTGCCAGGGATTTGGAATGAGCAGTTCTTC. Translating gives CASSLVPGIWNEQFF.

In its sample, this clonotype was seen a few times. V gene TRBV27 combines with J gene TRBJ1-4, with 10 bases lining up with TRBD1. The CDR3 runs to 14 residues. V was clipped by 6 bases and J by 6 bases; unmatched bases: 4. Per the germline V gene, CDR1 is MNHEY and CDR2 is SMNVEV (reference sequence). CDR3 nucleotide sequence: TGTGCCAGCAGGCAGACAGGGGGCTATGAAAAACTGTTTTTT. Residues: CASRQTGGYEKLFF.

The chain has TRBV11-2 and TRBJ2-7; tentative D call: TRBD1 (6 bases). The V gene's germline CDR1 is SGHAT and CDR2 FQNNGV. This CDR3 spans 15 amino acids. V lost 1 base and J 4 bases, leaving 14 bases between the germline ends. The CDR3 DNA follows: TGTGCCAGCAGCTTAGGACTATCTAGGGGGTACGAGCAGTACTTC. The encoded protein is CASSLGLSRGYEQYF.

This clonotype was found many times. The chain carries TRBV5-6 and TRBJ2-3, with 10 bases identical to TRBD2. This CDR3 contains 18 residues. V lost 2 bases and J lost 1; bases outside the gene matches: 10. CDR1 and CDR2 from the germline V gene are SGHDT and YYEEEE. This chain's CDR3 is CASSFSSGRARGTDTQYF. CDR3 in DNA: TGTGCCAGCAGCTTTTCCAGCGGGAGGGCCAGGGGCACAGATACGCAGTATTTT.

This clonotype was observed at least ten times. The gene calls are TRBV5-1 and TRBJ2-3, with TRBD1 as a possible D gene (5 bases). Trimming stripped 2 bases from V and 4 bases from J, with 14 bases between. The length of the CDR3 is 15 residues. Germline V lookup: CDR1 SGHRS, CDR2 YFSETQ. CDR3 loop: CASSFRQMNADTQYF. The CDR3 DNA sequence: TGCGCCAGCAGCTTTAGACAGATGAACGCAGATACGCAGTATTTT. The full variable domain, rest sourced from reference TRBV5-1 and TRBJ2-3, is KAGVTQTPRYLIKTRGQQVTLSCSPISGHRSVSWYQQTPGQGLQFLFEYFSETQRNKGNFPGRFSGRQFSNSRSEMNVSTLELGDSALYLCASSFRQMNADTQYFGPGTRLTVL.

There are a few counts of this clonotype. The rearrangement joins TRBV11-2 to TRBJ2-7; a possible D gene is TRBD2 (5 bases). The CDR3 sequence is 12 residues long. Germline V CDR1 and CDR2: SGHAT, FQNNGV. V was trimmed by 7 bases and J by 5 bases, leaving 12 bases between them. The CDR3 DNA sequence: TGTGCCAGCAAGAGGGATACGAACGAGCAGTACTTC. Residues: CASKRDTNEQYF. The full variable domain, in which reference TRBV11-2 and TRBJ2-7 provide the parts outside the CDR3, is EAGVAQSPRYKIIEKRQSVAFWCNPISGHATLYWYQQILGQGPKLLIQFQNNGVVDDSQLPKDRFSAERLKGVDSTLKIQPAKLEDSAVYLCASKRDTNEQYFGPGTRLTVT.

This clonotype has at least ten counts. The genes are TRBV19 and TRBJ2-1; 10 bases align to TRBD2. CDR1 LNHDA and CDR2 SQIVND come from the germline V gene (reference sequence). The CDR3 runs 14 residues. The V and J ends lost 8 bases and 4 bases, in that order; junction bases with no gene match: 5. In DNA form, the CDR3 reads TGTGCCAGTGCCTTTAGCGGGGGGTACAATGAGCAGTTCTTC. Protein: CASAFSGGYNEQFF.

This clonotype was found a few times. V usage is TRBV4-2 and J usage is TRBJ2-5; the D gene is possibly TRBD2 (6 bases). Trimming cost V 0 bases and J 4 bases, with 9 bases left between them. There are 14 residues in the CDR3. Germline-derived CDR1 and CDR2 are LGHNA and YNFKEQ. The CDR3 DNA reads as TGTGCCAGCAGCCAAGATAGGGGAGGAGAGACCCAGTACTTC. Translating gives CASSQDRGGETQYF.

This clonotype showed up many times. The chain is built from TRBV10-2 and TRBJ1-1, with 7 bases identical to TRBD1. The germline CDR1 and CDR2 sequences are WSHSY and SAAADI. Unmatched junction bases numbered 9, after V lost 4 bases and J lost 4 bases. This CDR3 spans 15 amino acids. The CDR3 sequence: CASSARQGIATEAFF. CDR3 bases: TGCGCCAGCAGTGCCAGACAGGGAATCGCCACTGAAGCTTTCTTT.

The V and J genes are TRBV4-1 and TRBJ2-7; TRBD1 or TRBD2 may be the D gene (5 bases each). Between the trimmed V and J ends, which lost 1 base and 0 bases, there was a span of 16 bases. CDR1 and CDR2 from the germline V gene are MGHRA and YSYEKL. This CDR3 has 17 residues. CDR3 sequence: CASSQGRPGRRSYEQYF. The CDR3 DNA follows: TGCGCCAGCAGCCAAGGTCGCCCGGGACGCCGCTCCTACGAGCAGTACTTC.

This clonotype has at least ten counts. V usage is TRBV11-3 and J usage is TRBJ1-6, with 7 bases matching TRBD1. Germline trimming cut 5 bases from V and 10 bases from J; bases unmatched to any gene: 11. CDR3 length: 15 amino acids. The germline CDR1 and CDR2 sequences are SGHNT and YENEEA. CDR3 sequence reads: CASSLHQGGPSPLHF. The CDR3, as DNA: TGTGCCAGCAGCCTTCATCAGGGGGGGCCATCACCCCTCCACTTT.

This clonotype appeared a few times. The J gene is TRBJ1-6, the V gene TRBV5-1, with 8 bases identical to TRBD1. The CDR3 covers 15 residues. Germline CDR1 SGHRS, CDR2 YFSETQ. V was pared by 3 bases and J by 8 bases, with 7 bases of the junction left unmatched. The CDR3 sequence: CASSSLTTGDSPLHF. CDR3 nucleotides: TGCGCCAGCAGCTCACTAACGACAGGGGATTCACCCCTCCACTTT.

The chain uses TRBV7-3 and TRBJ2-2; 12 nucleotides align to TRBD2. The germline gives CDR1 SGHTA, CDR2 FQGTGA. Trimming at V came to 5 bases and at J to 10 bases, leaving 5 bases not matched to a gene. The CDR3 runs to 14 residues. CDR3 nucleotide sequence: TGTGCCAGCAGCGTGACTAGCGGGAGAACGGAGCTGTTTTTT. Protein sequence: CASSVTSGRTELFF.

In its sample, this clonotype was seen a few times. CDR3 residues: CSAKNRGATDTQYF. The CDR3 nucleotides read TGCAGCGCCAAGAACAGGGGGGCGACAGATACGCAGTATTTT. The chain recombines TRBV29-1 with TRBJ2-3, with 8 positions matching TRBD1. Germline V gene data show CDR1 as SQVTM and CDR2 as ANQGSEA. After removal of 7 bases from V and 3 bases from J, the junction contained 9 bases not matched to a gene. This CDR3 is 14 amino acids long.